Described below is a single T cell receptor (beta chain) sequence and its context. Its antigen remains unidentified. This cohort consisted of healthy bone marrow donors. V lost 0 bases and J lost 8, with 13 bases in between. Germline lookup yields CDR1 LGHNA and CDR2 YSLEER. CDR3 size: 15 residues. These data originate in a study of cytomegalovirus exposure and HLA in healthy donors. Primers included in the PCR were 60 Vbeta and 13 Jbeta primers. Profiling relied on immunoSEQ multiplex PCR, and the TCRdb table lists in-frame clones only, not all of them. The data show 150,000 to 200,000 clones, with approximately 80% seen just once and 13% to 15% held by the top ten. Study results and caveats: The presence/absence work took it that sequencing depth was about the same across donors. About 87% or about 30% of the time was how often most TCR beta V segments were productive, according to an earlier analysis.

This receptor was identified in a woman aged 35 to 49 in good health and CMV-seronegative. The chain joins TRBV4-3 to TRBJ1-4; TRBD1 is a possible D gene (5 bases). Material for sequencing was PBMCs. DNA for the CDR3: TGCGCCAGCAGCCAAGATACGGCAGGGTCCGAAAAACTGTTTTTT. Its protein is CASSQDTAGSEKLFF.